Listed here is a single T cell receptor (beta chain). This record belongs to a study of blood T cell repertoires in COVID-19. Overall study: Sample material is recorded as cDNA or gDNA derived from T cells, B-cell-depleted T cells, or PBMCs.

Living in about two dozen US areas, the participants were between about 18 and 100 years of age. Self-reported history from a screening survey and questionnaire set each donor's cohort. Germline CDR1 and CDR2: MGHRA and YSYEKL. With V trimmed by 0 bases and J by 7 bases, 18 bases remained unmatched. This CDR3 spans 22 amino acids. Authors' methods: Reference gene primer amplification yielded estimated nucleated cell counts. Generated by immunoSEQ multiplex PCR, the TCRdb table keeps only in-frame clones and is missing some. The DNA gave D and trimming, while V, J and clone size come from that table. The table has roughly 430,000 clones, 88% seen once.

Source material: PBMCs or T cells enriched from blood (not recorded which). This chain uses TRBV4-1 with TRBJ2-1; TRBD2 aligns across 16 bases. The sequence came from a woman in her thirties or forties with acute COVID-19. The CDR3 DNA is TGCGCCAGCAGCCAAGATAGGGCCGGACAGGGACTAGCGGGGGGGCTAAGTAATGAGCAGTTCTTC. Its protein product is CASSQDRAGQGLAGGLSNEQFF.